Sequencing of this T cell receptor beta chain was carried out in a study of CD8+CD57+ T cells in acquired aplastic anemia. Study overall: The average for DNA from sorted CD4+ and CD8+ cells was 2.5 to 4 ug.

The V gene's germline CDR1 is DFQATT and CDR2 SNEGSKA (reference sequence). This CDR3 comprises 14 residues. TCR beta VDJ combinations and CDR3 sequences were profiled from genomic DNA. TCRdb re-derived calls from the reads in MiXCR, one entry per CDR3 protein. The data contain 250,000 to 350,000 distinct CDR3 sequences, roughly 53% of them singletons. Study results and caveats: Found in both controls and patients were twenty-nine CD8+ CDR3 sequences. Patients and controls were not found to differ significantly in CD8+ Simpson's diversity.

Patients chosen for sequencing had CD8+CD57+ cells that had expanded, as shown by flow cytometry. All patients had severe acquired aplastic anemia. This clonotype was found once. The target antigen is unknown. One end of the junction is discordant with germline, which a read error may explain. The sequence was collected from a human donor with aplastic anemia. V gene TRBV20-1 combines with J gene TRBJ1-3; D is possibly TRBD1 (5 bases). Sequenced sample: sorted CD4+, CD8+, or CD8+CD57+ T cells (not recorded which) from PBMCs. The CDR3 bases are TGCAGTGCCGCCGCCGGGACTCCTGGGAACACCATATATTTT. It translates to CSAAAGTPGNTIYF.